Listed below are T cell receptor beta chains from one sample, sequenced in a study of human T cells and chemical hapten exposure. Each CDR3 protein is one row after TCRdb ran MiXCR on the RACE reads. The table has 300,000 to 350,000 distinct CDR3 sequences, around 6.9% seen once. The input for sequencing was whole blood, taken in connection with sensitization to the hapten diphenylcyclopropenone (DPC). The receptors stem from a woman younger than 30 with alopecia areata. Some clones in this sample may be carry-over from other donors' samples. CDR3s include the opening cysteine and the closing phenylalanine or tryptophan. Fields, in order: V gene, J gene, CDR3 protein.

v_call: TRBV20-1
j_call: TRBJ1-2
cdr3_aa: CSATFSGTGPYGYTF

v_call: TRBV6-6
j_call: TRBJ2-3
cdr3_aa: CASTRGLGTDTQYF

v_call: TRBV7-2
j_call: TRBJ1-5
cdr3_aa: CASSLGTVIQPQHF

v_call: TRBV3-1
j_call: TRBJ2-5
cdr3_aa: CASSQDTYQETQYF

v_call: TRBV6-5
j_call: TRBJ2-7
cdr3_aa: CASRSGSSGRYEQYF

v_call: TRBV5-1
j_call: TRBJ2-5
cdr3_aa: CASSLQATGLETQYF

v_call: TRBV5-1
j_call: TRBJ2-1
cdr3_aa: CASSLLAGGYNEQFF

v_call: TRBV6-1
j_call: TRBJ1-1
cdr3_aa: CASSFQSGTEAFF

v_call: TRBV6-2/TRBV6-3
j_call: TRBJ2-5
cdr3_aa: CASSYPGQGLETQYF

v_call: TRBV15
j_call: TRBJ1-6
cdr3_aa: CATSRVSSLVPVDSPLHF

v_call: TRBV29-1
j_call: TRBJ2-1
cdr3_aa: CSVEVQGEQFF

v_call: TRBV27
j_call: TRBJ2-5
cdr3_aa: CASSVSGGWETQYF

v_call: TRBV4-1
j_call: TRBJ2-2
cdr3_aa: CASSQQATGELFF

v_call: TRBV5-4
j_call: TRBJ2-3
cdr3_aa: CASSHRRGTDGDTQYF

v_call: TRBV20-1
j_call: TRBJ2-7
cdr3_aa: CSARDRELPQFFPYEQYF

v_call: TRBV28
j_call: TRBJ1-1
cdr3_aa: CASSLWMNTEAFF

v_call: TRBV12-3/TRBV12-4
j_call: TRBJ1-5
cdr3_aa: CASSTMSGAAVPQHF

v_call: TRBV3-1
j_call: TRBJ1-4
cdr3_aa: CASSQAGAEKLFF

v_call: TRBV5-6
j_call: TRBJ1-2
cdr3_aa: CASSYWQGVGGYTF

v_call: TRBV6-2/TRBV6-3
j_call: TRBJ2-7
cdr3_aa: CASSRRTSGTYEQYF

v_call: TRBV4-2
j_call: TRBJ2-3
cdr3_aa: CASSQVAAGAGGLTDTQYF

v_call: TRBV19
j_call: TRBJ2-1
cdr3_aa: CASTDGAHRDEQFF

v_call: TRBV29-1
j_call: TRBJ2-3
cdr3_aa: CSVEDLGAKDTQYF